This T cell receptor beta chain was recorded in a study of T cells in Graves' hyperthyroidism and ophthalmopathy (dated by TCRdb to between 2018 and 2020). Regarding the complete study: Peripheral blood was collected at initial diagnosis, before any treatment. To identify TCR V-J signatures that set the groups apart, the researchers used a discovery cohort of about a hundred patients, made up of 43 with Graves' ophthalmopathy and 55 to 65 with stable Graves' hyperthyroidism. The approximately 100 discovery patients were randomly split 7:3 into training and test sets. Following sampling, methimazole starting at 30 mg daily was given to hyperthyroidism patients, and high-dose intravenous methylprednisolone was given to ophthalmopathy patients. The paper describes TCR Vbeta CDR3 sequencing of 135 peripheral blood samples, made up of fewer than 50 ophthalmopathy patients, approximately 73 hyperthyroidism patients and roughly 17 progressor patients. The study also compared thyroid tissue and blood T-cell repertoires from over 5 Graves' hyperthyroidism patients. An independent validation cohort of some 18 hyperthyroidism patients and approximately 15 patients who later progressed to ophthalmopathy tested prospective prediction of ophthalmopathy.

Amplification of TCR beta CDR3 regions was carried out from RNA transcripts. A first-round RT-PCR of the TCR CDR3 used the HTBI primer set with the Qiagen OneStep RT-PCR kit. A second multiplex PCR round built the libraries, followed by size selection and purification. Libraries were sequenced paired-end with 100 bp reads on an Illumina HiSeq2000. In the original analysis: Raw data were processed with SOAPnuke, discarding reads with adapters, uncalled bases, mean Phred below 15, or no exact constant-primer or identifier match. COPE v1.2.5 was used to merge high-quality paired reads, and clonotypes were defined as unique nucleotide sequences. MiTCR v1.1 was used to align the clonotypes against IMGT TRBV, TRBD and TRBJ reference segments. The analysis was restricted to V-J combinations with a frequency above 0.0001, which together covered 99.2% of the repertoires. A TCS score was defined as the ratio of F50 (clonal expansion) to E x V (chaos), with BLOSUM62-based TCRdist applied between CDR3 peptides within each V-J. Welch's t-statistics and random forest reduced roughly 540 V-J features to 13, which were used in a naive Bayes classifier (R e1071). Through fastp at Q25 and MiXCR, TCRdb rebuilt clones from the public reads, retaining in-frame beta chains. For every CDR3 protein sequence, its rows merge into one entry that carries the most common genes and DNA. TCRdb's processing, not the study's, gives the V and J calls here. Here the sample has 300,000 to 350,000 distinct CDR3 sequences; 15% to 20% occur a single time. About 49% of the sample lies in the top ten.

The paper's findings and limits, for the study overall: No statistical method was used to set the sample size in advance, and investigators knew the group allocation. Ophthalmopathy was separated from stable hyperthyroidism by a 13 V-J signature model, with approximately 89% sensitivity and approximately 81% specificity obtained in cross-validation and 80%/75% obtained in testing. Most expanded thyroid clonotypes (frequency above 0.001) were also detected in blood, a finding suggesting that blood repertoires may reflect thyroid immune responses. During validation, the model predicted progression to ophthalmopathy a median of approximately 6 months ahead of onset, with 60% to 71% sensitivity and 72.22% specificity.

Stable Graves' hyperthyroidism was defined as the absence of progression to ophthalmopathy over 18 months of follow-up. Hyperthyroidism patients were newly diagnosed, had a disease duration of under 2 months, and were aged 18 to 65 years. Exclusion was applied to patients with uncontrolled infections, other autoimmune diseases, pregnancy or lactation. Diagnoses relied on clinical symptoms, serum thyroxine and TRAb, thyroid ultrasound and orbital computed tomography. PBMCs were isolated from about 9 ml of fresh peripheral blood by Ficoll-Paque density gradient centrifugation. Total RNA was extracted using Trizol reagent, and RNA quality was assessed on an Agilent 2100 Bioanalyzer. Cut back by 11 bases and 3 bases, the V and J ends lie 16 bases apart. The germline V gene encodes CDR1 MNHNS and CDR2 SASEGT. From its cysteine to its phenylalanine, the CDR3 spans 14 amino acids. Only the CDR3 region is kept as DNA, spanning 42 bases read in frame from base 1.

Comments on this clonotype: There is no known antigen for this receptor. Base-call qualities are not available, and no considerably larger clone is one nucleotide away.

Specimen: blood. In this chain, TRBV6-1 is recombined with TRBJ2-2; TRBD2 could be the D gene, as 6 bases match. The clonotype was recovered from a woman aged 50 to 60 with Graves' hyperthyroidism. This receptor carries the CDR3 CAVQGGGDTGELFF. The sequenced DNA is TGTGCCGTCCAGGGTGGCGGGGACACCGGGGAGCTGTTTTTT.